A single T cell receptor beta chain is shown here with its context. Its cognate antigen is unknown. These data come from a study of cytomegalovirus exposure and HLA in healthy donors. TCRdb's table, derived via immunoSEQ multiplex PCR, lists solely in-frame clones and lacks some. In the table there are about 83,000 clones, roughly 95% of which are singletons. The donors were members of the approximately 130-subject validation cohort (separate from the 666-subject first cohort). Study outcomes and limitations: According to a later analysis, TCR clusters from the first cohort tended to co-occur in the roughly 120 validation repertoires.

The J segment lost 7 bases and the V segment lost 5 bases, leaving 4 bases of the junction unmatched. The CDR3 totals 13 residues. Germline-derived CDR1 and CDR2 are MDHEN and SYDVKM. This receptor was obtained from a woman between 18 and 29 years old in good health and CMV-seronegative. This sequence joins TRBV28 and TRBJ2-1, with 8 positions matching TRBD1. Sequenced material: PBMCs. The CDR3 is CASSPTGENEQFF. CDR3 bases: TGTGCCAGCAGTCCGACAGGGGAGAATGAGCAGTTCTTC. Supplemented by reference TRBV28 and TRBJ2-1, the full variable domain reads DVKVTQSSRYLVKRTGEKVFLECVQDMDHENMFWYRQDPGLGLRLIYFSYDVKMKEKGDIPEGYSVSREKKERFSLILESASTNQTSMYLCASSPTGENEQFFGPGTRLTVL.